One sample yielded the 25 T cell receptor beta chains listed below, sequenced in a study of blood T cell repertoires in COVID-19. This table comes from immunoSEQ multiplex PCR, and its TCRdb copy is limited to in-frame clones, with some not included. The sample includes about 300,000 clones, 88% of them seen just once. The sequenced sample consisted of peripheral blood. The receptors derive from a woman in her 30s who had recovered from COVID-19.

The chain recombines TRBV12-3 or TRBV12-4 with TRBJ2-1; no definite D call. The V gene lost 1 base and the J gene lost 12 bases, with 13 bases spanning the gap. The CDR3 has 13 residues. In nucleotides, the CDR3 is TGTGCCAGCAGTTTAGGATTGGGCTCATTGCAGTTCTTC. Translated, it gives CASSLGLGSLQFF.

The chain carries TRBV4-1 and TRBJ2-6; 7 bases fit TRBD1. The CDR3 totals 17 residues. J lost 1 base, V lost 2 bases, and 5 bases had no gene match. The germline V gene has CDR1 MGHRA and CDR2 YSYEKL. CDR3 DNA: TGCGCCAGCAGCCAAACCCGGGACAGTTCTGGGGCCAACGTCCTGACTTTC. Encoded protein: CASSQTRDSSGANVLTF.

The V gene is TRBV4-3, the J gene TRBJ2-7, with TRBD1 matching 7 bases. This CDR3 spans 14 amino acids. With V trimmed by 0 bases and J by 3 bases, 2 bases remained unmatched. From germline, CDR1 is LGHNA and CDR2 YSLEER. CDR3: CASSQEHRGYEQYF. CDR3 sequence (DNA): TGCGCCAGCAGCCAAGAACACAGGGGCTACGAGCAGTACTTC.

V usage is TRBV11-1 and J usage is TRBJ1-6; TRBD1 matches 7 bases. Germline V gives CDR1 SGHAT, CDR2 FQDESV (reference sequence). This CDR3 is 14 amino acids long. The V gene end was trimmed by 4 bases and the J gene end by 10 bases; junction bases not matched to a gene: 7. CDR3: CASSSNTGESPLHF. In DNA, the CDR3 is TGTGCCAGCAGCTCAAACACAGGGGAATCACCCCTCCACTTT.

The chain employs TRBV5-6 and TRBJ2-2; TRBD1 agrees at 11 bases. Germline CDR1 SGHDT, CDR2 YYEEEE. This CDR3 comprises 16 residues. Trimming took 4 bases from V and 7 from J; bases not matched to a gene: 9. CDR3 DNA sequence: TGTGCCAGCAGCCTCGGACAGGGGGCGCAGAGCGGGGAGCTGTTTTTT. Translated: CASSLGQGAQSGELFF.

V gene TRBV9 combines with J gene TRBJ2-2; 9 bases fit TRBD1. The CDR3 runs 17 residues. Trimming removed 2 bases from V and 5 bases from J; junction bases left unmatched: 10. Germline assignment: CDR1 SGDLS and CDR2 YYNGEE. The CDR3 coding sequence is TGTGCCAGCAGCGTCAACAGGGGGCGCGAATTTACCGGGGAGCTGTTTTTT. It translates to CASSVNRGREFTGELFF.

The V and J genes are TRBV18 and TRBJ1-4; D is possibly TRBD1 (5 bases). From germline, CDR1 is KGHSH and CDR2 LQKENI. The length of the CDR3 is 15 residues. Trimming stripped 3 bases from V and 5 bases from J, with 13 bases between. DNA for the CDR3: TGTGCCAGCTCACCGCTCGCAGCAGGGAATGAAAAACTGTTTTTT. This codes for CASSPLAAGNEKLFF.

This chain connects TRBV7-6 to TRBJ2-7, with 11 bases identical to TRBD2. This CDR3 is 16 amino acids long. Trimming at V came to 5 bases and at J to 2 bases, leaving 8 bases not matched to a gene. Germline V lookup: CDR1 SGHVS, CDR2 FNYEAQ. The CDR3 spells CASSRGGLADTYEQYF. The DNA for the CDR3 is TGTGCCAGCAGCCGAGGGGGACTAGCGGACACCTACGAGCAGTACTTC.

This CDR3 is CASSLGGGSYGYTF. Here the CDR3 DNA reads TGTGCCAGCTCACTGGGAGGGGGTAGCTATGGCTACACCTTC. This sequence joins TRBV18 and TRBJ1-2; D perhaps matches TRBD1 (6 bases). This CDR3 comprises 14 residues. V lost 4 bases, J lost 4 bases, and 13 bases lay in between. Germline CDR1 reads KGHSH; CDR2 reads LQKENI.

CDR3 coding DNA: TGTGCCAGCAGCTTAGCGGGGGCCGGGGCCAACGTCCTGACTTTC. This encodes CASSLAGAGANVLTF. The genes are TRBV7-9 and TRBJ2-6, with TRBD1 as a possible D gene (6 bases). The germline V gene encodes CDR1 SEHNR and CDR2 FQNEAQ (reference sequence). Deletions cut 0 bases from V and 4 bases from J, with 7 bases between. There are 15 residues in the CDR3.

The rearrangement uses TRBV7-3 and TRBJ2-3; the match to TRBD2 covers 8 bases. The CDR3 consists of 15 residues. Germline-derived CDR1 and CDR2 are SGHTA and FQGTGA. J lost 6 bases, V lost 5 bases, and 10 bases had no gene match. In nucleotides, the CDR3 is TGTGCCAGCAGCCGGGGGGGCCCTACTACGGATACGCAGTATTTT. It specifies CASSRGGPTTDTQYF.

This clone was counted a single time. The CDR3 reads CASSGGDLMNTEAFF. CDR3 nucleotide sequence: TGTGCCAGCTCCGGGGGGGATTTGATGAACACTGAAGCTTTCTTT. The chain is built from TRBV9 and TRBJ1-1; possible D gene TRBD1, 5 bases. CDR3 length equals 15 residues. The V and J ends lost 7 bases and 0 bases respectively, with 16 bases between them. Germline CDR1 and CDR2: SGDLS and YYNGEE.

This chain links TRBV15 with TRBJ2-5, with 10 bases that match TRBD2. The CDR3 spans 16 residues. Germline lookup yields CDR1 LNHNV and CDR2 YYDKDF (reference sequence). V shed 1 base and J 5 bases; nucleotides not matched to a gene: 7. As DNA, the CDR3 is TGTGCCACCAGCAGAGGAGCGGGGGGGCCGGTGGAGACCCAGTACTTC. The encoded protein is CATSRGAGGPVETQYF.

This clone showed up just a few times. The chain joins TRBV6-2 or TRBV6-3 to TRBJ1-6; a weak D match, TRBD1 (6 bases). In germline, CDR1 is MNHEY, CDR2 SVGEGT. This CDR3 comprises 14 residues. V lost 4 bases and J 11 bases, leaving 15 bases between the germline ends. This CDR3 reads CASSLSGGLTPLHF. CDR3 nucleotides: TGTGCCAGCAGTTTGAGCGGGGGCCTTACACCCCTCCACTTT.

The V call is TRBV9, the J call TRBJ2-5; TRBD1 is a possible D gene (5 bases). Germline CDR1 is SGDLS and CDR2 is YYNGEE. V lost 0 bases and J lost 2, with 14 bases in between. The CDR3 covers 16 residues. CDR3 DNA sequence: TGTGCCAGCAGCGTAGCTGGGGCGGCAGGGCAAGAGACCCAGTACTTC. It specifies CASSVAGAAGQETQYF.

The chain recombines TRBV14 with TRBJ2-7; TRBD1 agrees at 10 bases. J lost 0 bases, V lost 4 bases, and 12 bases had no gene match. Germline CDR1 reads SGHDN; CDR2 reads FVKESK. This CDR3 has 18 residues. CDR3 region: CASSRNWRGQGGSYEQYF. CDR3 in DNA: TGTGCCAGCAGCCGAAATTGGAGAGGACAGGGGGGCTCCTACGAGCAGTACTTC.

This chain links TRBV25-1 with TRBJ1-1, with D possibly being TRBD1 (6 bases). CDR3 length equals 17 residues. V was clipped by 4 bases and J by 0 bases, with 18 bases between them. Germline CDR1 and CDR2: MGHDK and SYGVNS. The CDR3 sequence is CASSGRPGQHMNTEAFF. CDR3 nucleotide sequence: TGTGCCAGCAGTGGGAGACCGGGACAACACATGAACACTGAAGCTTTCTTT.

The V gene is TRBV9, the J gene TRBJ1-1; D remains unclear. CDR1 SGDLS and CDR2 YYNGEE come from the germline V gene. The CDR3 length is 14 residues. V lost 0 bases and J lost 4, with 10 bases in between. CDR3 sequence: CASSVDGRGTEAFF. Written as DNA, the CDR3 is TGTGCCAGCAGCGTAGACGGGCGGGGCACTGAAGCTTTCTTT.

V is TRBV5-8 and J is TRBJ2-7; 9 nucleotides line up with TRBD1. Germline V gene lookup returns CDR1 SGHTS and CDR2 YDEGEE. Germline trimming cut 4 bases from V and 4 bases from J; bases unmatched to any gene: 3. CDR3 length: 13 amino acids. CDR3 nucleotides: TGTGCCAGCAGCCAGGACAGGGGTTACGAGCAGTACTTC. It is translated as CASSQDRGYEQYF. The whole variable domain, remainder taken from reference TRBV5-8 and TRBJ2-7, is EAGVTQSPTHLIKTRGQQATLRCSPISGHTSVYWYQQALGLGLQFLLWYDEGEERNRGNFPPRFSGRQFPNYSSELNVNALELEDSALYLCASSQDRGYEQYFGPGTRLTVT.

This chain's CDR3 is CASSWGVGTGYGYTF. The CDR3 DNA reads TGTGCCAGCAGCTGGGGCGTGGGGACTGGCTATGGCTACACCTTC. The chain is built from TRBV5-6 and TRBJ1-2, with a tentative D call TRBD1 (5 bases). The germline V gene has CDR1 SGHDT and CDR2 YYEEEE. The CDR3 sequence is 15 residues long. V shed 3 bases and J shed 4 bases, with 16 bases lying between them. The entire variable domain, with the rest obtained from reference TRBV5-6 and TRBJ1-2, is as follows: DAGVTQSPTHLIKTRGQQVTLRCSPKSGHDTVSWYQQALGQGPQFIFQYYEEEERQRGNFPDRFSGHQFPNYSSELNVNALLLGDSALYLCASSWGVGTGYGYTFGSGTRLTVV.

This rearrangement joins TRBV27 to TRBJ2-7, with a weak D call TRBD2 (6 bases). Germline-derived CDR1 and CDR2 are MNHEY and SMNVEV (reference sequence). The germline V and J ends were trimmed by 0 bases and 3 bases, with 9 bases remaining between them. The length of the CDR3 is 14 residues. The CDR3 DNA is TGTGCCAGCAGTTTATCGGGCGGGGACTACGAGCAGTACTTC. The encoded protein is CASSLSGGDYEQYF.

The chain recombines TRBV5-6 with TRBJ1-2, with D unresolved. The V and J ends lost 4 bases and 7 bases respectively, with 8 bases between them. This CDR3 has 11 amino acids. Germline V gives CDR1 SGHDT, CDR2 YYEEEE. The CDR3 DNA reads TGTGCCAGCAGCCGCGGGTCTGGCTACACCTTC. Residues: CASSRGSGYTF.

This clone showed up just a few times. The chain uses TRBV28 and TRBJ2-2; tentatively, D is TRBD1 (7 bases). Trimming took 8 bases from V and 15 from J, leaving 16 bases between them. The germline CDR1 and CDR2 sequences are MDHEN and SYDVKM. This CDR3 region has 11 residues. DNA of the CDR3: TGTGCCAGCCTCTTCAGGGGGAGGATGTTTTTT. It encodes CASLFRGRMFF.

This clone was recorded a few times. The rearrangement joins TRBV6-5 to TRBJ1-2; 8 nucleotides match TRBD1. V lost 5 bases, J lost 4 bases, and 6 bases stayed unmatched. Looked up from germline, CDR1 is MNHEY and CDR2 is SVGAGI. This CDR3 has 14 residues. CDR3 region: CASSPGQGGYGYTF. Here the CDR3 DNA reads TGTGCCAGCAGTCCAGGACAGGGAGGCTATGGCTACACCTTC.

The rearrangement joins TRBV6-5 to TRBJ2-2; TRBD1 might be the D (6 bases). The V end lost 5 bases, the J end lost 3 bases, and 10 bases lay between the germline ends. Germline CDR1 reads MNHEY; CDR2 reads SVGAGI. CDR3 length: 14 amino acids. CDR3 nucleotides: TGTGCCAGCAGTACAGGGTCACACACCGGGGAGCTGTTTTTT. It is translated as CASSTGSHTGELFF.